A selection of T cell receptor beta chains follows, all from one sample in a study of blood T cells in healthy people across ages. TCRdb ran MiXCR on the 5' RACE reads and lists one entry per CDR3 protein. The data contain around 1.5 million distinct CDR3 sequences, around 59% of them singletons. The sequenced material came from blood. These receptors were obtained from a man aged 18-30 years in good health. CDR3s include the opening cysteine and the closing phenylalanine or tryptophan. The D gene is left open where the match is weak. Expanded clones are given a class, and other clones once, few, many or no size at all.

D gene: NA; V gene: TRBV6-5; clone size: once; J gene: TRBJ2-7; CDR3 DNA: TGTGCCAGCAGTTACTTTGGGGGGCCCCAGTACTTC; CDR3 protein: CASSYFGGPQYF
D gene: TRBD1; V gene: TRBV12-3/TRBV12-4; clone size: NA; J gene: TRBJ1-2; CDR3 DNA: TGTGCCAGCAGTTCGTCGGGGACAGCCTTAAGGCATGGCTACACCTTC; CDR3 protein: CASSSSGTALRHGYTF
D gene: NA; V gene: TRBV4-1; clone size: NA; J gene: TRBJ1-2; CDR3 DNA: TGCGCCAGCAGCCAAGATGGTGGCAGGGTCTATGGCTACACCTTC; CDR3 protein: CASSQDGGRVYGYTF
D gene: NA; V gene: TRBV7-8; clone size: NA; J gene: TRBJ2-1; CDR3 DNA: TGTGCCAGCAGCCCCCTCTCGGGGTACAATGAGCAGTTCTTC; CDR3 protein: CASSPLSGYNEQFF
D gene: NA; V gene: TRBV27; clone size: NA; J gene: TRBJ1-4; CDR3 DNA: TGTGCCAGCAGTCACAACGTTGCAACTAATGAAAAACTGTTTTTT; CDR3 protein: CASSHNVATNEKLFF
D gene: NA; V gene: TRBV25-1; clone size: NA; J gene: TRBJ1-2; CDR3 DNA: TGTGCCAGCAGTGAAGCCATAACAGGGTATTATGGCTACACCTTC; CDR3 protein: CASSEAITGYYGYTF
D gene: TRBD1; V gene: TRBV29-1; clone size: few; J gene: TRBJ2-5; CDR3 DNA: TGCAGCGTGGACAGGGACCATTTGCTAGAGACCCAGTACTTC; CDR3 protein: CSVDRDHLLETQYF
D gene: NA; V gene: TRBV3-1; clone size: NA; J gene: TRBJ2-7; CDR3 DNA: TGTGCCAGCAGCCAACCCTCGGCTCTAAGCCAATACGAGCAGTACTTC; CDR3 protein: CASSQPSALSQYEQYF
D gene: TRBD2; V gene: TRBV27; clone size: few; J gene: TRBJ2-7; CDR3 DNA: TGTGCCAGCAGTAGCCCTAGCGGGAGGGCCTACGAGCAGTACTTC; CDR3 protein: CASSSPSGRAYEQYF
D gene: TRBD1; V gene: TRBV28; clone size: few; J gene: TRBJ1-4; CDR3 DNA: TGTGCCAGCAGTTTTGGACAGGAGAATGAAAAACTGTTTTTT; CDR3 protein: CASSFGQENEKLFF
D gene: TRBD2; V gene: TRBV4-1; clone size: few; J gene: TRBJ2-1; CDR3 DNA: TGCGCCAGCAGCCCGACCGGGACTAGGAGTGAGCAGTTCTTC; CDR3 protein: CASSPTGTRSEQFF